This entry lists 28 T cell receptor beta chains sequenced from one sample in a study of response to subunit inactivated influenza vaccine. In TCRdb, the RT-PCR reads were re-called with MiXCR into one record per CDR3 protein. The table lists 250,000 to 350,000 distinct CDR3 sequences, around 20% of them singletons. This specimen consisted of PBMCs from blood, obtained less than 22 months after vaccination. The receptor set was obtained from a man between 50 and 75 years old who received an inactivated influenza vaccine.

The chain links TRBV4-3 to TRBJ2-7; no reliable D call. Germline CDR1 and CDR2: LGHNA and YSLEER. The CDR3 extends over 14 amino acids. Trimming pared 4 bases from V and 5 bases from J, leaving 15 bases between. The CDR3 sequence is CASSLLVIPNEQYF. The CDR3 nucleotides are TGCGCCAGCAGCCTCCTAGTGATTCCGAACGAGCAGTACTTC.

This clonotype was observed at least ten times. The rearrangement uses TRBV7-9 and TRBJ1-6, with D hard to call. Germline V gene lookup returns CDR1 SEHNR and CDR2 FQNEAQ (reference sequence). CDR3 size: 15 residues. The V and J ends lost 6 bases and 10 bases respectively, with 19 bases between them. The CDR3 coding sequence is TGTGCCAGCAGGCGAAGTGGGAGGGAAGGATCACCCCTCCACTTT. Translation: CASRRSGREGSPLHF.

This clonotype was detected only a few times. The V gene is TRBV28, the J gene TRBJ1-4; D perhaps matches TRBD1 (5 bases). Germline CDR1 reads MDHEN; CDR2 reads SYDVKM. V lost 1 base, J lost 10 bases, and 10 bases lay in between. CDR3 length equals 13 residues. The CDR3 protein is CASSLLQDAKLFF. In nucleotides, the CDR3 is TGTGCCAGCAGTTTATTACAGGACGCAAAACTGTTTTTT.

There are a few counts of this clonotype. The chain recombines TRBV5-6 with TRBJ1-1, with TRBD1 identical over 9 bases. Germline lookup yields CDR1 SGHDT and CDR2 YYEEEE. With V trimmed by 1 base and J by 5 bases, 3 bases remained unmatched. This CDR3 comprises 14 residues. CDR3 DNA sequence: TGTGCCAGCAGCTTGACGGACAGGGGTACTGAAGCTTTCTTT. Its protein is CASSLTDRGTEAFF.

This chain uses TRBV5-1 with TRBJ2-1; 8 bases map to TRBD1. Germline CDR1 and CDR2: SGHRS and YFSETQ. The CDR3 spans 15 residues. The trim removed 3 bases at V and 10 bases at J, leaving 12 bases unmatched. This chain's CDR3 is CASSWGDRGSGEQFF. In nucleotides, the CDR3 is TGCGCCAGCAGCTGGGGAGACAGGGGATCGGGCGAGCAGTTCTTC.

This clonotype turned up a few times. The V gene is TRBV6-1, the J gene TRBJ1-4; maybe TRBD1 (5 bases). The CDR3 has 15 residues. Trimming left V 6 bases short and J 3 bases short, with 14 bases between. Germline CDR1 reads MNHNS; CDR2 reads SASEGT. CDR3 DNA sequence: TGTGCCAGCAGAGGAGGGGCCCTACCTAATGAAAAACTGTTTTTT. Translating it yields CASRGGALPNEKLFF.

The genes are TRBV20-1 and TRBJ1-1; TRBD1 agrees at 8 bases. With 5 bases clipped from V and 1 base from J, the junction kept 3 bases outside the gene matches. In germline, CDR1 is DFQATT, CDR2 SNEGSKA (reference sequence). The CDR3 loop spans 13 amino acids. CDR3 DNA sequence: TGCAGTGCTGGACAGGGACCGAACACTGAAGCTTTCTTT. As protein: CSAGQGPNTEAFF.

The chain carries TRBV5-6 and TRBJ1-4; D remains ambiguous. The germline V gene encodes CDR1 SGHDT and CDR2 YYEEEE. The V end lost 0 bases, the J end lost 8 bases, and 17 bases lay between the germline ends. The CDR3 is 16 amino acids. CDR3 sequence (DNA): TGTGCCAGCAGCTTGGGTGCGGTCGGGGTTGGCGAAAAACTGTTTTTT. The encoded protein is CASSLGAVGVGEKLFF.

This chain links TRBV19 with TRBJ1-2; D gene uncertain. The V gene's germline CDR1 is LNHDA and CDR2 SQIVND (reference sequence). This CDR3 comprises 15 residues. Trimming stripped 3 bases from V and 0 bases from J, with 11 bases between. CDR3 nucleotide sequence: TGTGCCAGTAGTATCTTCCCACCTTCTAACTATGGCTACACCTTC. Amino acids: CASSIFPPSNYGYTF.

The chain couples TRBV6-2 or TRBV6-3 to TRBJ2-3; D unclear. CDR1 is MNHEY and CDR2 is SVGEGT in the germline V gene. V shed 0 bases and J shed 1 base, with 20 bases lying between them. The CDR3 is 19 residues long. CDR3 sequence reads: CASSYSIFGRVDGTDTQYF. The CDR3 nucleotides are TGTGCCAGCAGTTACTCGATATTCGGCAGAGTAGACGGCACAGATACGCAGTATTTT.

The chain couples TRBV5-5 to TRBJ1-1; D remains unclear. This CDR3 has 12 amino acids. V shed 7 bases and J shed 5 bases, with 12 bases lying between them. Germline V gene data show CDR1 as SGHKS and CDR2 as YYEKEE (reference sequence). CDR3 region: CASGPGWTEAFF. In DNA form, the CDR3 reads TGTGCCAGCGGCCCCGGGTGGACTGAAGCTTTCTTT.

This clonotype is labeled medium-sized. V gene TRBV20-1 combines with J gene TRBJ1-5; 7 bases map to TRBD1. CDR1 and CDR2 (germline): DFQATT, SNEGSKA (reference sequence). With 5 bases clipped from V and 3 bases from J, the junction kept 7 bases outside the gene matches. This CDR3 has 14 amino acids. CDR3 in amino acids: CSASPGGYNQPQHF. The CDR3 DNA follows: TGCAGTGCTTCCCCAGGGGGATACAATCAGCCCCAGCATTTT.

This clonotype was found a few times. This sequence joins TRBV5-1 and TRBJ2-3, with D possibly matching TRBD1 (6 bases). This CDR3 spans 15 amino acids. Germline CDR1 and CDR2: SGHRS and YFSETQ. V lost 4 bases, J lost 4 bases, and 16 bases lay in between. In DNA form, the CDR3 reads TGCGCCAGCAGCCTACAGGGTCCTCCGGCAGATACGCAGTATTTT. Translation: CASSLQGPPADTQYF.

This clonotype has ten or more counts. The chain uses TRBV6-5 and TRBJ1-1; D may be TRBD1 (6 bases). The CDR3 covers 15 residues. The germline V gene has CDR1 MNHEY and CDR2 SVGAGI. Trimming took off 1 base at V and 0 bases at J, with 9 bases between the two ends. CDR3 sequence: CASSYLAGVNTEAFF. The CDR3 nucleotides read TGTGCCAGCAGTTACTTGGCAGGGGTGAACACTGAAGCTTTCTTT.

The chain couples TRBV7-8 to TRBJ2-7; either TRBD1 or TRBD2 may fit D (6 bases each). The V and J ends lost 1 base and 2 bases respectively, with 18 bases between them. The CDR3 contains 17 residues. The germline gives CDR1 SGHVS, CDR2 FQNEAQ. In nucleotides, the CDR3 is TGTGCCAGCAGCTTAGTAGGGGGGAGACAGGTAACCTACGAGCAGTACTTC. This encodes CASSLVGGRQVTYEQYF.

The chain couples TRBV7-2 to TRBJ2-2; no definite D call. Trimming pared 1 base from V and 7 bases from J, leaving 13 bases between. The CDR3 has 15 residues. CDR1 is SGHTA, CDR2 FQGNSA, per germline. For the CDR3, the DNA is TGTGCCAGCAGCTTAGTATCCATAAAGGGCGGGGAGCTGTTTTTT. The encoded protein is CASSLVSIKGGELFF.

The chain joins TRBV30 to TRBJ1-1; a possible D gene is TRBD1 (5 bases). V was clipped by 0 bases and J by 9 bases, with 8 bases between them. The V gene's germline CDR1 is GTSNPN and CDR2 SVGIG (reference sequence). The CDR3 loop spans 11 amino acids. The CDR3 here is CAWSVQVQAFF. Written as DNA, the CDR3 is TGTGCCTGGAGTGTACAGGTACAAGCTTTCTTT.

This clonotype showed up many times. CDR3: CASSLSLGQSQHF. Written as DNA, the CDR3 is TGTGCCAGCAGTTTAAGTCTCGGACAGAGCCAGCATTTT. The genes are TRBV12-3 or TRBV12-4 and TRBJ1-5; a weak D match, TRBD1 (6 bases). V was trimmed by 2 bases and J by 12 bases, leaving 14 bases between them. The length of the CDR3 is 13 residues.

The chain couples TRBV29-1 to TRBJ2-5; D uncertain. The CDR3 is made up of 13 amino acids. Deletions cut 2 bases from V and 5 bases from J, with 12 bases between. Germline CDR1 SQVTM, CDR2 ANQGSEA. The CDR3 nucleotides are TGCAGCGTTGAACCGGACCCGGCGGAGACCCAGTACTTC. Residues: CSVEPDPAETQYF.

The rearrangement links TRBV7-2 to TRBJ1-3; D is uncertain. The CDR3 loop spans 14 amino acids. Germline CDR1 SGHTA, CDR2 FQGNSA. The V end lost 7 bases, the J end lost 0 bases, and 10 bases lay between the germline ends. The CDR3 here is CASTGLPSGNTIYF. The CDR3 DNA is TGTGCCAGCACCGGGCTGCCCTCTGGAAACACCATATATTTT.

V and J are TRBV21-1 and TRBJ2-1; the D call TRBD1 from the table was never checked on the DNA. TRBV21-1 represents a pseudogene. This CDR3 has 15 residues. CDR3: CASSASGQGDNEQFF. For the CDR3, the DNA is TGTGCCAGCAGCGCATCGGGACAGGGCGACAATGAGCAGTTCTTC.

The chain carries TRBV2 and TRBJ2-1; a possible D gene is TRBD1 (6 bases). CDR1 and CDR2 from the germline V gene are SNHLY and FYNNEI. V was shortened by 5 bases and J by 5 bases, with 19 bases between the two germline ends. The CDR3 runs to 16 residues. The CDR3 bases are TGTGCCAGCAGTCCTCTCTTTGACAGGCCGAACAATGAGCAGTTCTTC. Its protein is CASSPLFDRPNNEQFF. The variable domain in full, with the rest retrieved from reference TRBV2 and TRBJ2-1, is EPEVTQTPSHQVTQMGQEVILRCVPISNHLYFYWYRQILGQKVEFLVSFYNNEISEKSEIFDDQFSVERPDGSNFTLKIRSTKLEDSAMYFCASSPLFDRPNNEQFFGPGTRLTVL.

The genes are TRBV21-1 and TRBJ2-7. TRBV21-1 is recorded as a pseudogene. The CDR3 has 11 residues. The CDR3 DNA is TGTGCCAGACTCGGCCGGCCCGAGCAGTACTTC. This translates into CARLGRPEQYF.

CDR3 amino acids: CASSQAWQGRSTEAFF. The CDR3 DNA is TGTGCCAGCAGCCAAGCATGGCAGGGCAGGAGCACTGAAGCTTTCTTT. The rearrangement uses TRBV3-1 and TRBJ1-1; tentatively, D is TRBD1 (5 bases). V was shortened by 1 base and J by 4 bases, with 16 bases between the two germline ends. CDR3 size: 16 residues. Germline values: CDR1 LGHDT, CDR2 YNNKEL (reference sequence).

This clonotype was seen more than once but under ten times. CDR3 amino acids: CASSLDSSRTGELFF. The CDR3 nucleotides read TGTGCCAGCAGCCTGGACTCCTCCCGAACCGGGGAGCTGTTTTTT. The V call is TRBV28, the J call TRBJ2-2; D is perhaps TRBD2 (5 bases). This CDR3 has 15 amino acids. V was pared by 6 bases and J by 5 bases, with 16 bases between. Germline assignment: CDR1 MDHEN and CDR2 SYDVKM.

The CDR3 bases are TGCAGTGCCACTAGGACTAGCGGAGTTGAGCAGTTCTTC. This sequence encodes CSATRTSGVEQFF. The chain recombines TRBV20-1 with TRBJ2-1; 10 nucleotides agree with TRBD2. This CDR3 spans 13 amino acids. V gave up 6 bases and J gave up 9 bases; unmatched junction bases: 8. Germline V gives CDR1 DFQATT, CDR2 SNEGSKA (reference sequence).

This clonotype came up a few times. The chain joins TRBV4-1 to TRBJ1-1; no firm D call. V was trimmed by 0 bases and J by 4 bases, leaving 15 bases between them. Germline CDR1 and CDR2: MGHRA and YSYEKL. The CDR3 has 16 amino acids. The CDR3, as DNA: TGCGCCAGCAGCCAAGATCACGACCCGTTTTTCACTGAAGCTTTCTTT. It yields the protein CASSQDHDPFFTEAFF.

This clonotype was detected many times. The V call is TRBV10-3, the J call TRBJ1-4, with D tentatively TRBD1 (5 bases). The germline gives CDR1 ENHRY, CDR2 SYGVKD. The CDR3 has 13 residues. V lost 10 bases and J lost 3, with 12 bases in between. The CDR3 spells CATRTGPNEKLFF. The CDR3 bases are TGTGCCACCCGTACGGGGCCTAATGAAAAACTGTTTTTT.